This TCR beta chain derives from a study of blood T cell repertoires in COVID-19. Across the whole study: Researchers got acute and convalescent COVID-19 samples from the United States, Italy and Spain.

Deletions cut 6 bases from V and 3 bases from J, with 20 bases between. Germline V gives CDR1 MDHEN, CDR2 SYDVKM. The CDR3 is made up of 16 amino acids. Repertoires were generated with immunoSEQ multiplex PCR, while TCRdb's copy carries only in-frame clones and drops some. The sample lists more than 300,000 clones; approximately 84% were seen once. Living in 24 US areas, the participants were between about 18 and 95 years of age. Resolution of symptoms, clearance, or two negative PCRs was present in recovered Cohort 3 donors. This receptor was taken from a woman between 18 and 30 years old who had recovered from COVID-19. The sample was PBMCs or T cells enriched from blood (not recorded which). The chain has TRBV28 and TRBJ1-2; no clear D gene. The CDR3 DNA is TGTGCCAGCAGGGGAGGAACAGAGCGTTTTTACTATGGCTACACCTTC. Amino acids: CASRGGTERFYYGYTF.